This is a list of T cell receptor beta chains from one sample in a study of T-cell memory formation after mild COVID-19. TCRdb itself ran the 5' RACE reads through MiXCR, one entry per CDR3 protein. The table lists 25,000 to 35,000 distinct CDR3 sequences, roughly 12% of them singletons, with 12% to 15% in the top ten. Material: PBMCs or a T cell subset sorted from them (not recorded which). The receptors derive from an adult woman who had mild COVID-19 (a few samples of this study predate the infection). Cell type and time point are not known. The CDR3 runs from the conserved cysteine through the conserved F or W. Each record gives: CDR3 length, V gene, D gene, CDR3 protein. The D gene is left open where the match is weak.

len: 16
v_gene: TRBV2
d_gene: TRBD1
CDR3aa: CASSLRQGRVNTEAFF

len: 15
v_gene: TRBV18
d_gene: -
CDR3aa: CASSPLGSPDQPQHF

len: 16
v_gene: TRBV25-1
d_gene: TRBD1
CDR3aa: CASSPLGQGIQETQYF

len: 16
v_gene: TRBV7-9
d_gene: TRBD2
CDR3aa: CASSLIRAGSTDTQYF

len: 15
v_gene: TRBV12-3/TRBV12-4
d_gene: TRBD2
CDR3aa: CASSTGGAGVYEQYF

len: 15
v_gene: TRBV7-8
d_gene: TRBD1
CDR3aa: CASRERTGSTDTQYF

len: 14
v_gene: TRBV4-1
d_gene: -
CDR3aa: CASSTTRGDYGYTF

len: 15
v_gene: TRBV12-3/TRBV12-4
d_gene: -
CDR3aa: CASSLGQLNTGELFF

len: 15
v_gene: TRBV15
d_gene: -
CDR3aa: CATSRYTGKGYEQYF

len: 14
v_gene: TRBV19
d_gene: TRBD2
CDR3aa: CASTAAGVRNEQFF

len: 17
v_gene: TRBV2
d_gene: -
CDR3aa: CASTEGYGSGEPDTQYF

len: 14
v_gene: TRBV4-2
d_gene: -
CDR3aa: CASSREVNTDTQYF

len: 12
v_gene: TRBV6-1
d_gene: -
CDR3aa: CASSERWYEQYF

len: 17
v_gene: TRBV20-1
d_gene: TRBD2
CDR3aa: CSAIGTSGSISYNEQFF

len: 17
v_gene: TRBV4-1
d_gene: TRBD1
CDR3aa: CASSLEPPGTGTYEQYF

len: 17
v_gene: TRBV27
d_gene: TRBD1
CDR3aa: CASGTGRMPLEYTEAFF

len: 17
v_gene: TRBV5-5
d_gene: -
CDR3aa: CASSLAAGRTGANVLTF

len: 13
v_gene: TRBV5-1
d_gene: -
CDR3aa: CASGEGTLYGYTF

len: 14
v_gene: TRBV2
d_gene: -
CDR3aa: CASSYGQANSPLHF

len: 13
v_gene: TRBV3-1
d_gene: -
CDR3aa: CASSPSINYGYTF

len: 12
v_gene: TRBV29-1
d_gene: TRBD1
CDR3aa: CSVVTGTNIQYF

len: 14
v_gene: TRBV5-6
d_gene: -
CDR3aa: CASSFQGRNQPQHF

len: 20
v_gene: TRBV13
d_gene: TRBD2
CDR3aa: CASSLGPSSLLGREGNEQFF

len: 14
v_gene: TRBV5-1
d_gene: TRBD1
CDR3aa: CASSSIQGDYGYTF

len: 15
v_gene: TRBV12-3/TRBV12-4
d_gene: -
CDR3aa: CASSRGFGATDTQYF

len: 15
v_gene: TRBV11-3
d_gene: -
CDR3aa: CASSFQQNMNTEAFF

len: 14
v_gene: TRBV7-8
d_gene: -
CDR3aa: CASSAPPLDNEQFF

len: 12
v_gene: TRBV3-1
d_gene: -
CDR3aa: CASSDSNSPLHF

len: 15
v_gene: TRBV12-3/TRBV12-4
d_gene: TRBD1
CDR3aa: CASSSWGQKYNEQFF

len: 16
v_gene: TRBV4-3
d_gene: -
CDR3aa: CASSQDSSGTGGELFF

len: 15
v_gene: TRBV30
d_gene: TRBD1
CDR3aa: CAWSGGQGDTGELFF

len: 16
v_gene: TRBV5-1
d_gene: TRBD2
CDR3aa: CASSLDFSGTYNEQFF

len: 15
v_gene: TRBV20-1
d_gene: -
CDR3aa: CSASLGPLGDSPLHF

len: 11
v_gene: TRBV19
d_gene: -
CDR3aa: CAGVGCNEQYF

len: 14
v_gene: TRBV12-3/TRBV12-4
d_gene: -
CDR3aa: CASSPDRRGTEAFF

len: 16
v_gene: TRBV5-1
d_gene: TRBD1
CDR3aa: CASSSMAGTGVYEQYF

len: 17
v_gene: TRBV20-1
d_gene: TRBD2
CDR3aa: CSAKGLAGGRGPGELFF

len: 16
v_gene: TRBV5-1
d_gene: -
CDR3aa: CASSPRQTSNTGELFF

len: 15
v_gene: TRBV5-5
d_gene: -
CDR3aa: CASSRQLPGSYEQYF

len: 17
v_gene: TRBV12-3/TRBV12-4
d_gene: -
CDR3aa: CASSSVRGLVAKNIQYF

len: 19
v_gene: TRBV4-1
d_gene: -
CDR3aa: CASSQDAGSRRLGGNTIYF

len: 12
v_gene: TRBV7-2
d_gene: TRBD2
CDR3aa: CASSLHTSEQFF

len: 16
v_gene: TRBV2
d_gene: -
CDR3aa: CASSERGGEKNTEAFF

len: 14
v_gene: TRBV18
d_gene: TRBD2
CDR3aa: CASSLSGTSVEQFF

len: 15
v_gene: TRBV5-5
d_gene: -
CDR3aa: CASSLAPWPNEKLFF

len: 12
v_gene: TRBV7-2
d_gene: -
CDR3aa: CASSPSRNIQYF

len: 15
v_gene: TRBV5-1
d_gene: -
CDR3aa: CASSRMNPNTGELFF

len: 17
v_gene: TRBV18
d_gene: -
CDR3aa: CASSPPRLGRRTDTQYF

len: 16
v_gene: TRBV9
d_gene: TRBD1
CDR3aa: CASSFTTGGAYNEQFF

len: 15
v_gene: TRBV24-1
d_gene: TRBD2
CDR3aa: CATSREGLYTGELFF

len: 15
v_gene: TRBV7-8
d_gene: -
CDR3aa: CASSLSQGISYEQYF

len: 14
v_gene: TRBV11-2
d_gene: -
CDR3aa: CASSFRQVLNGYTF

len: 17
v_gene: TRBV7-8
d_gene: -
CDR3aa: CASSHHGPRGTIYGYTF